This TCR beta chain came from a study of human T cells and chemical hapten exposure. For the study at large: Patients, chiefly female, had alopecia areata, totalis or universalis. Study outcomes and limitations: Expanded TCR sets contained significantly more large CDR3 similarity clusters than controls.

V lost 5 bases and J 2 bases, leaving 11 bases between the germline ends. The CDR3 is 14 amino acids. In this sample, this clonotype turned up a few times. What it binds is unknown. TCRdb re-called the RACE reads through MiXCR, storing one row per CDR3 protein. Among roughly 360,000 distinct CDR3 sequences listed, roughly 4.8% were seen once. Specified time point: patch test 1, 2 weeks after DPC sensitization. The treatment was: therapeutic diphenylcyclopropenone sensitization with weekly scalp DPC. Ahead of applying each patch test, blood was sampled. This sequence was found in a woman aged 50 to 60 with alopecia areata. Some clones in this sample may be carry-over from other donors' samples. The sequenced sample was whole blood, obtained in connection with sensitization to the hapten diphenylcyclopropenone (DPC). This chain joins TRBV12-3 or TRBV12-4 and TRBJ2-3; D possibly corresponds to TRBD2 (5 bases). The CDR3 loop is CASSPGLNTDTQYF. The CDR3 DNA is TGTGCCAGCAGTCCCGGACTGAACACAGATACGCAGTATTTT.